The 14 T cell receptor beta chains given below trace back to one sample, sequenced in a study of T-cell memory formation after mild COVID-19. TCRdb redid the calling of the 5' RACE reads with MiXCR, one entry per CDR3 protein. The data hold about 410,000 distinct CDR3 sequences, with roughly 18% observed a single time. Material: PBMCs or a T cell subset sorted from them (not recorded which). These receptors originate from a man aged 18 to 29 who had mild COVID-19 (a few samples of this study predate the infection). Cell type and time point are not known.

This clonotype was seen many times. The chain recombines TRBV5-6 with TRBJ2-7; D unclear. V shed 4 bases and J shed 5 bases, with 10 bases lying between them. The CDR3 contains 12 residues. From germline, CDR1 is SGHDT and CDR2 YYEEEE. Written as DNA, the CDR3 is TGTGCCAGCAGCCCCGGTCAGGACGAGCAGTACTTC. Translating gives CASSPGQDEQYF.

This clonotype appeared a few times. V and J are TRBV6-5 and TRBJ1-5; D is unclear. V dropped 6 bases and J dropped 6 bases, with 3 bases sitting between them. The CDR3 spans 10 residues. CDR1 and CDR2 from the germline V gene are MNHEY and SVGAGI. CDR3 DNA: TGTGCCAGCAGGGGTCAGCCCCAGCATTTT. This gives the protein CASRGQPQHF.

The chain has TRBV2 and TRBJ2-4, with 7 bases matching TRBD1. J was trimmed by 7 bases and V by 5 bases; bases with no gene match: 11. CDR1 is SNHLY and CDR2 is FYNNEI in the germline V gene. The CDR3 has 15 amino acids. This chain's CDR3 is CASSNQGVTANIQYF. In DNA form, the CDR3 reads TGTGCCAGCAGTAACCAGGGGGTAACGGCGAACATTCAGTACTTC.

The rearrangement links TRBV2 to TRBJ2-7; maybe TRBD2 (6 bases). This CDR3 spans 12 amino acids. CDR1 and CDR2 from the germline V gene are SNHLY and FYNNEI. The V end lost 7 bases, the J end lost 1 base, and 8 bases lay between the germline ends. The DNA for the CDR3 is TGTGCCAGCACCCGGGGGTCCTACGAGCAGTACTTC. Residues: CASTRGSYEQYF.

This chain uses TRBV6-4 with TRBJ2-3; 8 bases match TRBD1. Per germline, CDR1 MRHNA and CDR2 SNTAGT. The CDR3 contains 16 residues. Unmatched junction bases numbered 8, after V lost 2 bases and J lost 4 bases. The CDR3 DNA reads TGTGCCAGCAGTGACGGGGCAGGGGGCGACCCAGATACGCAGTATTTT. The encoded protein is CASSDGAGGDPDTQYF.

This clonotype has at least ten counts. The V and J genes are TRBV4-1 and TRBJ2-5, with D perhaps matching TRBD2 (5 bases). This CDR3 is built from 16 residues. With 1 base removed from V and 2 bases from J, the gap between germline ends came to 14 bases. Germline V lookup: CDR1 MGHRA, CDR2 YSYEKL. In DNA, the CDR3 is TGCGCCAGCAGCCAAGGCGCCGGGATCACACAAGAGACCCAGTACTTC. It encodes CASSQGAGITQETQYF.

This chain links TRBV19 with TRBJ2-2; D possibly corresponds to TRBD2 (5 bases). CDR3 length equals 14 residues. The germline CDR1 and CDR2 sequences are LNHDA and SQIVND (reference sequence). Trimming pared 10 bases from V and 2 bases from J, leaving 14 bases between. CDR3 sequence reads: CATRSGGNTGELFF. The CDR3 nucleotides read TGTGCCACAAGAAGTGGAGGCAACACCGGGGAGCTGTTTTTT.

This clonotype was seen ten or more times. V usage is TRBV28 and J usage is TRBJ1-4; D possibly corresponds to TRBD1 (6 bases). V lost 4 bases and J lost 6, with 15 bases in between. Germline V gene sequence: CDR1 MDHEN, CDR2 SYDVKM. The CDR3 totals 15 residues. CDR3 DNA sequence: TGTGCCAGCAGTTCTCTCCCGGGACAAGATGAAAAACTGTTTTTT. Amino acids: CASSSLPGQDEKLFF.

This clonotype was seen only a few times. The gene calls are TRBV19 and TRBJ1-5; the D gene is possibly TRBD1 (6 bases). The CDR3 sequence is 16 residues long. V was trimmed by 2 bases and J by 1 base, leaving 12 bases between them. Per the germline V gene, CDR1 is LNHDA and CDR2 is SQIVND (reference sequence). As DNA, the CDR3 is TGTGCCAGTAGTATAAGCTTTACAGGGAGCAATCAGCCCCAGCATTTT. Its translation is CASSISFTGSNQPQHF.

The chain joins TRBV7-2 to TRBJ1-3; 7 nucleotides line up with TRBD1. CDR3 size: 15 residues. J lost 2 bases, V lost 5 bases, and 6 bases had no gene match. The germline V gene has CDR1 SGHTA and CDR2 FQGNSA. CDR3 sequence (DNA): TGTGCCAGCAGCCCACAGGGGATAGCTGGAAACACCATATATTTT. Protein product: CASSPQGIAGNTIYF. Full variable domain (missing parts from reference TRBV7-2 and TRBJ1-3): GAGVSQSPSNKVTEKGKDVELRCDPISGHTALYWYRQSLGQGLEFLIYFQGNSAPDKSGLPSDRFSAERTGGSVSTLTIQRTQQEDSAVYLCASSPQGIAGNTIYFGEGSWLTVV.

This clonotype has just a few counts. CDR3 sequence (DNA): TGCAGTGCTAGAGATGGGACGGGCTTTAATGAAAAACTGTTTTTT. It specifies CSARDGTGFNEKLFF. The chain combines TRBV20-1 with TRBJ1-4; possible D gene TRBD1, 5 bases. This CDR3 is built from 15 residues. Between the trimmed V and J ends, which lost 0 bases and 4 bases, there was a span of 12 bases. Germline CDR1 DFQATT, CDR2 SNEGSKA (reference sequence).

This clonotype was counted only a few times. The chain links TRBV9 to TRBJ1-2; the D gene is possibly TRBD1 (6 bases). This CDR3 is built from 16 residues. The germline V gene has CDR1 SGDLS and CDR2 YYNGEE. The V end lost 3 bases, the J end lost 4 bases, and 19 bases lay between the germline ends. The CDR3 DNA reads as TGTGCCAGCAGCGAACAAGGCCGGGGGCCTTTCTATGGCTACACCTTC. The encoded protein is CASSEQGRGPFYGYTF.

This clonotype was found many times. The CDR3: CATGTANTEAFF. Written as DNA, the CDR3 is TGTGCCACTGGGACAGCTAACACTGAAGCTTTCTTT. V usage is TRBV24-1 and J usage is TRBJ1-1, with 7 bases fitting TRBD1. CDR3 length equals 12 residues. CDR1 and CDR2 (germline): KGHDR, SFDVKD. J lost 2 bases, V lost 10 bases, and 3 bases had no gene match.

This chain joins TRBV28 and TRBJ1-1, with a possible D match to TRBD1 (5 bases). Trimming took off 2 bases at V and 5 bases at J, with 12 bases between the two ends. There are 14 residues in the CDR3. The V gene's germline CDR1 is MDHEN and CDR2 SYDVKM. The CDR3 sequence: CASSLPPGVTEAFF. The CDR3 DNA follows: TGTGCCAGCAGTTTACCCCCGGGGGTTACTGAAGCTTTCTTT.